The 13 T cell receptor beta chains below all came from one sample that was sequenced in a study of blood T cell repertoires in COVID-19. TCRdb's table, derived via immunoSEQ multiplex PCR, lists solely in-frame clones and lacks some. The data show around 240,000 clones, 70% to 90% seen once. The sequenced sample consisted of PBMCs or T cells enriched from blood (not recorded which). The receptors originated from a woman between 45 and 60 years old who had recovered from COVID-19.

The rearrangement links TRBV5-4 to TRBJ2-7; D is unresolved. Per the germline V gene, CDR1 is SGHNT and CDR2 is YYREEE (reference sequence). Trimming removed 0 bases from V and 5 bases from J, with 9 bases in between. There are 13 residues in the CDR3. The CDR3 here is CASSLDPENEQYF. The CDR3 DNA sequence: TGTGCCAGCAGCTTGGATCCCGAGAACGAGCAGTACTTC.

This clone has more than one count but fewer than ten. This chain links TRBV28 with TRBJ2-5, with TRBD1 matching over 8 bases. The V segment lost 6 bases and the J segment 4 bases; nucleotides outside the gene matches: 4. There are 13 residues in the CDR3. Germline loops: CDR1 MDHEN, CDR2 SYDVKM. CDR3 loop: CASSRGLVETQYF. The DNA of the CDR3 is TGTGCCAGCAGCAGGGGGCTGGTAGAGACCCAGTACTTC.

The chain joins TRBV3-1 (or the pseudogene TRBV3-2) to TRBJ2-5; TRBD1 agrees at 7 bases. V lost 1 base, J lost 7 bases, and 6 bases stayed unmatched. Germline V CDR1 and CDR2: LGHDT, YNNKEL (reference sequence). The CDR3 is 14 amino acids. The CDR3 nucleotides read TGTGCCAGCAGCCAAGCAGCAGGGGGTGGGACCCAGTACTTC. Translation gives CASSQAAGGGTQYF.

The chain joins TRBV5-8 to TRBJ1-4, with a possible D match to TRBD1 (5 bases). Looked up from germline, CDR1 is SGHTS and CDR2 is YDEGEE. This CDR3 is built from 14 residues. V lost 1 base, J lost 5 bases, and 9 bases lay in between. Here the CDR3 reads CASSLTGRNEKLFF. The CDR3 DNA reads TGTGCCAGCAGCTTGACAGGCCGGAATGAAAAACTGTTTTTT.

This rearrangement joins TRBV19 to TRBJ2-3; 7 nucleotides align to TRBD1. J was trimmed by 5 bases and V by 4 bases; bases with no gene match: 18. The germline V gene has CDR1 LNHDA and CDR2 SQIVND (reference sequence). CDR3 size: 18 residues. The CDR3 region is CASSTKPGQSRGGDTQYF. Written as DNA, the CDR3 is TGTGCCAGTAGTACGAAACCGGGACAGTCGAGAGGCGGAGATACGCAGTATTTT. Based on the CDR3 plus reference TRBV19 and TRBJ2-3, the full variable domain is DGGITQSPKYLFRKEGQNVTLSCEQNLNHDAMYWYRQDPGQGLRLIYYSQIVNDFQKGDIAEGYSVSREKKESFPLTVTSAQKNPTAFYLCASSTKPGQSRGGDTQYFGPGTRLTVL.

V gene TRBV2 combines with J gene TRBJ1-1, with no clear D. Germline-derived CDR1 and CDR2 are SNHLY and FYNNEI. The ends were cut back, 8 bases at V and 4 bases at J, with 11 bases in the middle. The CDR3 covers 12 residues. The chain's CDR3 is CASGLTGTEAFF. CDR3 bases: TGTGCCAGCGGCCTTACGGGCACTGAAGCTTTCTTT. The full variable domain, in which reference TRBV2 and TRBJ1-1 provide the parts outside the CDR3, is EPEVTQTPSHQVTQMGQEVILRCVPISNHLYFYWYRQILGQKVEFLVSFYNNEISEKSEIFDDQFSVERPDGSNFTLKIRSTKLEDSAMYFCASGLTGTEAFFGQGTRLTVV.

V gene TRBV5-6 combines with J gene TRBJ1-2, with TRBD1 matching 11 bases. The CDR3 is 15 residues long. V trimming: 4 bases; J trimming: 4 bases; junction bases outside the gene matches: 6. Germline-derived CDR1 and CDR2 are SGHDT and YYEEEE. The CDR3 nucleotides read TGTGCCAGCAGCGGATGGACAGGGGGCTTCTATGGCTACACCTTC. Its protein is CASSGWTGGFYGYTF.

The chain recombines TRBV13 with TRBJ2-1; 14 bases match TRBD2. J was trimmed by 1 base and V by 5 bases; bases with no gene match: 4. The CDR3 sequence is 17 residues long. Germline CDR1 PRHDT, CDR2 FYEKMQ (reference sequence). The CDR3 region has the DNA TGTGCCAGCAGCCGACGGACTAGCGGGAGGTCCTACAATGAGCAGTTCTTC. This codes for CASSRRTSGRSYNEQFF.

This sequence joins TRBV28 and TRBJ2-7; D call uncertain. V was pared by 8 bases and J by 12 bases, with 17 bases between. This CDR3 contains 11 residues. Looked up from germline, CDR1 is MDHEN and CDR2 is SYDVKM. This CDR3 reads CASGWSRQSYF. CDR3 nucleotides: TGTGCCAGCGGATGGAGTAGGCAATCGTACTTC.

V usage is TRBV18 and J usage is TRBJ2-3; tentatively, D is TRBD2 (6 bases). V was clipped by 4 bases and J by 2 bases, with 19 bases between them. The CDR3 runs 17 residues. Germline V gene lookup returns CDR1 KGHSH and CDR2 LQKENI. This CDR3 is CASSLSWGDPFTDTQYF. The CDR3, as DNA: TGTGCCAGCTCACTATCGTGGGGGGACCCTTTCACAGATACGCAGTATTTT.

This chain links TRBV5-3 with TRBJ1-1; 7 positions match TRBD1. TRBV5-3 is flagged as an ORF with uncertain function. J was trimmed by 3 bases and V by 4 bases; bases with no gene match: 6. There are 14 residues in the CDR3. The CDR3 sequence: CARSPGQEDTEAFF. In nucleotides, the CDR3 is TGTGCCAGAAGCCCTGGACAGGAAGACACTGAAGCTTTCTTT.

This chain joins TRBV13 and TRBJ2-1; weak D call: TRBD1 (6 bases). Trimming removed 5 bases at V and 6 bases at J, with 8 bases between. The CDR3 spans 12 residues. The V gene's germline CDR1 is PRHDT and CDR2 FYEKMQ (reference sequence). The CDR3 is CASSRTANEQFF. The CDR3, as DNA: TGTGCCAGCAGCCGGACAGCCAATGAGCAGTTCTTC.

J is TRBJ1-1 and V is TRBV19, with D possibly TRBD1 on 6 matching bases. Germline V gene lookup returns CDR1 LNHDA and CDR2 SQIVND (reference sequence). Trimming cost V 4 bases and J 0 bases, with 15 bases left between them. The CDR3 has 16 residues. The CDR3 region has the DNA TGTGCCAGTAGTACCTACAGGGATGTTGTGAACACTGAAGCTTTCTTT. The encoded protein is CASSTYRDVVNTEAFF.